The TCR beta chain under discussion was sequenced for a study of blood T cell repertoires in COVID-19. Study details: Whether acute or convalescent, the COVID-19 samples came from the United States, Italy and Spain. Nucleic acid was either cDNA or gDNA, and it came from T cells, B-cell-depleted T cells, or PBMCs.

This clone was seen a single time. Germline-derived CDR1 and CDR2 are SGHRS and YFSETQ. The J segment lost 1 base and the V segment lost 2 bases, leaving 2 bases of the junction unmatched. The CDR3 has 14 amino acids. Authors' data handling: The authors estimated nucleated cell counts from reference gene primer amplification. Clones were sequenced by immunoSEQ multiplex PCR, and TCRdb holds only the in-frame ones, with some missing. That table gives V, J and clone size, and the DNA gave D and trimming. The data hold over 200,000 clones, with approximately 86% observed a single time. A Seattle source enrolled patients during active infection and followed them longitudinally.

The gene calls are TRBV5-1 and TRBJ1-1, with 7 positions matching TRBD1. This clonotype was sampled from a woman in her thirties with COVID-19, enrolled during active disease. Sequencing was carried out using peripheral blood. The CDR3 is CASSLGQANTEAFF. The CDR3 bases are TGCGCCAGCAGCTTAGGACAGGCGAACACTGAAGCTTTCTTT.